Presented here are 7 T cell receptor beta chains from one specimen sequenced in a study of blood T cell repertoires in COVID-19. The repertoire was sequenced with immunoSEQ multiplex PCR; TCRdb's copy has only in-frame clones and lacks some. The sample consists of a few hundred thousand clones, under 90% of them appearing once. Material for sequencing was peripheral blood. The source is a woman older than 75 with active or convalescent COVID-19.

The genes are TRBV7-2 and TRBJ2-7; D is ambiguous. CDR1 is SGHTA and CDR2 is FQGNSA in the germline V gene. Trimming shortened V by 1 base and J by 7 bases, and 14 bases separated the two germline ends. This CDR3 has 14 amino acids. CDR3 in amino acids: CASSLEAWMREQYF. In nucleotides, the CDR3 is TGTGCCAGCAGCTTAGAGGCCTGGATGAGGGAGCAGTACTTC.

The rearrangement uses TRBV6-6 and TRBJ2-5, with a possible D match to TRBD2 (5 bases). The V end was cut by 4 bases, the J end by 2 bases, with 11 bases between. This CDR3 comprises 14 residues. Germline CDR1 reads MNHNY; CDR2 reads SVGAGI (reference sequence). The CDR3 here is CASSSSRVQETQYF. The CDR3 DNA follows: TGTGCCAGCAGTTCCTCGAGGGTACAAGAGACCCAGTACTTC.

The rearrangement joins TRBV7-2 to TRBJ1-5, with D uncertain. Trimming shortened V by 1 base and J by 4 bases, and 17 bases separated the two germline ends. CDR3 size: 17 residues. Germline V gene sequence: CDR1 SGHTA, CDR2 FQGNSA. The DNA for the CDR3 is TGTGCCAGCAGCTTAGTTATGGGCAGTCAACTTAATCAGCCCCAGCATTTT. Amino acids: CASSLVMGSQLNQPQHF.

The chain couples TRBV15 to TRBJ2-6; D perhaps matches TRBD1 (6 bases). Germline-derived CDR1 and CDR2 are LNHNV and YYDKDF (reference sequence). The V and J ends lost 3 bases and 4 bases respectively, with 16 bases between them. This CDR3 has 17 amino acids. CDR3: CATSSSLTGSGANVLTF. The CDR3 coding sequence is TGTGCCACCAGCAGCAGCCTTACAGGGTCGGGGGCCAACGTCCTGACTTTC.

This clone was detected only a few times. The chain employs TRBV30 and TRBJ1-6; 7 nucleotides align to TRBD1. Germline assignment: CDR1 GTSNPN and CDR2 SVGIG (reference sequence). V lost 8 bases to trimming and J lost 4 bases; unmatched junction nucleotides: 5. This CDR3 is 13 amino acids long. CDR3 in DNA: TGTGCCGGCGAGGGACAGTATAATTCACCCCTCCACTTT. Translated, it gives CAGEGQYNSPLHF.

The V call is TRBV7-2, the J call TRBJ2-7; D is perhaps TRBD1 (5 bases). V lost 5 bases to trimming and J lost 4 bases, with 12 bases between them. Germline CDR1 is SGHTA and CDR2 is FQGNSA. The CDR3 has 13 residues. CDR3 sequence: CASSPQGKYEQYF. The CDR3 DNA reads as TGTGCCAGCAGCCCGCAGGGTAAATACGAGCAGTACTTC.

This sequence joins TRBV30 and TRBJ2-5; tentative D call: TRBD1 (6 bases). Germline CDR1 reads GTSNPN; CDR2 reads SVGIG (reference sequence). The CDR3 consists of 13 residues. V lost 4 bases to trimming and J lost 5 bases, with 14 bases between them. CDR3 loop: CAWKRTARETQYF. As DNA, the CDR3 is TGTGCCTGGAAAAGGACAGCCCGGGAGACCCAGTACTTC. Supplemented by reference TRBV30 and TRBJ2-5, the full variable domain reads SQTIHQWPATLVQPVGSPLSLECTVEGTSNPNLYWYRQAAGRGLQLLFYSVGIGQISSEVPQNLSASRPQDRQFILSSKKLLLSDSGFYLCAWKRTARETQYFGPGTRLLVL.